The next 29 T cell receptor beta chains were all read from a single sample in a study of human T cells and chemical hapten exposure. Time point given: patch test 2, 6 weeks after DPC sensitization. Noted treatment: therapeutic diphenylcyclopropenone sensitization with weekly scalp DPC. Each CDR3 protein gets one entry after TCRdb re-called the RACE reads with MiXCR. The data contain 85,000 to 95,000 distinct CDR3 sequences, roughly 11% of them singletons. Sequenced here: whole blood, sampled in connection with sensitization to the hapten diphenylcyclopropenone (DPC). The receptors stem from a man in his forties with alopecia areata. Some clones in this sample may be carry-over from other donors' samples.

This clonotype has just a few counts. The chain couples TRBV28 to TRBJ1-2; D gene ambiguous. CDR1 is MDHEN, CDR2 SYDVKM, per germline. The CDR3 runs 12 residues. The germline V and J ends were trimmed by 5 bases and 7 bases, with 11 bases remaining between them. The CDR3 here is CASSPQVRGYTF. CDR3 coding DNA: TGTGCCAGCAGTCCGCAGGTGCGTGGCTACACCTTC.

Only a few counts were recorded for this clonotype. The V call is TRBV2, the J call TRBJ2-5, with D hard to call. CDR1 and CDR2 from the germline V gene are SNHLY and FYNNEI. V was pared by 3 bases and J by 1 base, with 6 bases between. The CDR3 length is 13 residues. The CDR3 protein is CASSDIPQETQYF. In DNA, the CDR3 is TGTGCCAGCAGTGATATCCCCCAAGAGACCCAGTACTTC.

The chain has TRBV20-1 and TRBJ1-5; D is undetermined. Germline V gene sequence: CDR1 DFQATT, CDR2 SNEGSKA (reference sequence). This CDR3 contains 10 residues. The CDR3 spells CPRVFQPQHF. The CDR3 coding sequence is TGCCCAAGGGTTTTTCAGCCCCAGCATTTT.

This rearrangement joins TRBV7-3 to TRBJ2-2, with D perhaps TRBD1 (6 bases). From germline, CDR1 is SGHTA and CDR2 FQGTGA. Trimming left V 3 bases short and J 1 base short, with 6 bases between. CDR3 length: 14 amino acids. CDR3 loop: CASSLTGNTGELFF. CDR3 sequence (DNA): TGTGCCAGCAGCTTGACAGGGAACACCGGGGAGCTGTTTTTT.

This clonotype was picked up a small number of times. V and J are TRBV4-1 and TRBJ1-1, with TRBD1 as a possible D gene (6 bases). Germline values: CDR1 MGHRA, CDR2 YSYEKL. Trimming took 0 bases from V and 2 from J, leaving 10 bases between them. The CDR3 runs to 15 residues. This chain's CDR3 is CASSQEGGLNTEAFF. The CDR3 DNA follows: TGCGCCAGCAGCCAAGAAGGGGGGCTCAACACTGAAGCTTTCTTT.

The chain uses TRBV29-1 and TRBJ2-3, with 7 bases lining up with TRBD1. CDR1 SQVTM and CDR2 ANQGSEA come from the germline V gene. V lost 1 base, J lost 1 base, and 2 bases stayed unmatched. The CDR3 is 14 amino acids. The CDR3 here is CSVEVGQGTDTQYF. The CDR3 DNA is TGCAGCGTTGAAGTCGGACAGGGCACAGATACGCAGTATTTT.

In nucleotides, the CDR3 is TGTGCCAGCACTGACAGGGGGTGGAATGAGCAGTTCTTC. Encoded protein: CASTDRGWNEQFF. This chain connects TRBV12-3 or TRBV12-4 to TRBJ2-1; 9 nucleotides line up with TRBD1. This CDR3 has 13 amino acids. After removal of 7 bases from V and 7 bases from J, the junction contained 5 bases not matched to a gene.

V is TRBV12-3 or TRBV12-4 and J is TRBJ2-7; 10 bases align to TRBD1. Trimming at V came to 5 bases and at J to 3 bases, leaving 7 bases not matched to a gene. The CDR3 spans 15 residues. The CDR3 DNA reads TGTGCCAGCAGTCTCAGGACAGGGGGGTACTACGAGCAGTACTTC. This encodes CASSLRTGGYYEQYF.

This clonotype was recorded a few times. This rearrangement joins TRBV7-9 to TRBJ2-7; D is unclear. The CDR3 runs 13 residues. The germline gives CDR1 SEHNR, CDR2 FQNEAQ (reference sequence). Deletions cut 2 bases from V and 6 bases from J, with 11 bases between. CDR3 amino acids: CASSLTPALEQYF. As DNA, the CDR3 is TGTGCCAGCAGCTTAACCCCCGCCCTCGAGCAGTACTTC. Variable domain in full (rest from reference TRBV7-9 and TRBJ2-7): DTGVSQNPRHKITKRGQNVTFRCDPISEHNRLYWYRQTLGQGPEFLTYFQNEAQLEKSRLLSDRFSAERPKGSFSTLEIQRTEQGDSAMYLCASSLTPALEQYFGPGTRLTVT.

In its sample, this clonotype was seen a few times. CDR3 residues: CASLPRSDSYNEQFF. The DNA for the CDR3 is TGCGCCAGCCTCCCCAGGTCAGACTCCTACAATGAGCAGTTCTTC. The chain carries TRBV4-1 and TRBJ2-1; D is ambiguous. With 8 bases removed from V and 0 bases from J, the gap between germline ends came to 14 bases. CDR1 and CDR2 from the germline V gene are MGHRA and YSYEKL. The CDR3 spans 15 residues.

The chain employs TRBV14 and TRBJ2-3, with a weak D call TRBD2 (5 bases). The length of the CDR3 is 14 residues. V was shortened by 4 bases and J by 8 bases, with 16 bases between the two germline ends. In germline, CDR1 is SGHDN, CDR2 FVKESK. The DNA of the CDR3 is TGTGCCAGCAGCCCTCGAGGGCTAGATGGTACGCAGTATTTT. Protein sequence: CASSPRGLDGTQYF.

This clonotype was seen a handful of times. The chain employs TRBV29-1 and TRBJ1-1; tentatively, D is TRBD1 (5 bases). CDR3 size: 13 residues. V was trimmed by 5 bases and J by 5 bases, leaving 15 bases between them. CDR1 and CDR2 (germline): SQVTM, ANQGSEA. Here the CDR3 DNA reads TGCAGCGTTAGAGGGGCCCAGGGAACTGAAGCTTTCTTT. Residues: CSVRGAQGTEAFF.

This clonotype was counted a few times. This chain uses TRBV7-2 with TRBJ2-1; D unresolved. The germline gives CDR1 SGHTA, CDR2 FQGNSA. Trimming stripped 1 base from V and 7 bases from J, with 8 bases between. The CDR3 spans 13 residues. The CDR3 protein is CASSLEGGNEQFF. The CDR3 bases are TGTGCCAGCAGCTTAGAAGGTGGAAATGAGCAGTTCTTC. Complete variable domain (other parts from reference TRBV7-2 and TRBJ2-1): GAGVSQSPSNKVTEKGKDVELRCDPISGHTALYWYRQSLGQGLEFLIYFQGNSAPDKSGLPSDRFSAERTGGSVSTLTIQRTQQEDSAVYLCASSLEGGNEQFFGPGTRLTVL.

The table lists this clonotype with many counts. V is TRBV7-9 and J is TRBJ1-5; 9 nucleotides line up with TRBD1. CDR1 is SEHNR and CDR2 is FQNEAQ in the germline V gene (reference sequence). The length of the CDR3 is 15 residues. V was clipped by 5 bases and J by 8 bases; unmatched bases: 10. For the CDR3, the DNA is TGTGCCAGCAGCGGCCCCGGGACAGGGAGTAAGCCCCAGCATTTT. Its translation: CASSGPGTGSKPQHF.

This chain links TRBV27 with TRBJ1-5, with D unresolved. Trimming removed 6 bases from V and 2 bases from J, with 5 bases in between. This CDR3 has 12 residues. Germline CDR1 and CDR2: MNHEY and SMNVEV (reference sequence). The CDR3 is CASRQGNQPQHF. CDR3 nucleotides: TGTGCCAGCAGGCAGGGCAATCAGCCCCAGCATTTT.

This clonotype appeared a few times. The V gene is TRBV19, the J gene TRBJ2-3, with 7 bases fitting TRBD1. The CDR3 covers 14 residues. After removal of 8 bases from V and 1 base from J, the junction contained 6 bases not matched to a gene. The germline V gene has CDR1 LNHDA and CDR2 SQIVND (reference sequence). In DNA form, the CDR3 reads TGTGCCAGTGCAGGGGGAGAGGGCACAGATACGCAGTATTTT. Its protein is CASAGGEGTDTQYF.

The rearrangement links TRBV9 to TRBJ2-5, with 7 bases aligning to TRBD2. Trimming cost V 0 bases and J 1 base; bases outside gene matches: 3. The CDR3 covers 15 residues. CDR1 SGDLS and CDR2 YYNGEE come from the germline V gene. CDR3 nucleotides: TGTGCCAGCAGCGTAGGTAGCGGGTCCCAAGAGACCCAGTACTTC. This sequence encodes CASSVGSGSQETQYF.

The chain couples TRBV7-2 to TRBJ1-1; TRBD1 aligns across 10 bases. Germline CDR1 reads SGHTA; CDR2 reads FQGNSA. This CDR3 is 15 amino acids long. Trimming removed 5 bases from V and 8 bases from J; junction bases left unmatched: 11. CDR3 residues: CASSERGQGDTEAFF. The CDR3 DNA reads TGTGCCAGCAGCGAAAGAGGACAGGGGGATACGGAAGCTTTCTTT.

The chain combines TRBV6-6 with TRBJ2-7, with D unresolved. V shed 6 bases and J shed 0 bases, with 3 bases lying between them. Germline V lookup: CDR1 MNHNY, CDR2 SVGAGI (reference sequence). The CDR3 consists of 11 residues. In DNA form, the CDR3 reads TGTGCCAGCAGCGACTCCTACGAGCAGTACGTC. The encoded protein is CASSDSYEQYV.

This clonotype was counted many times. The gene calls are TRBV4-3 and TRBJ1-1; tentative D call: TRBD1 (6 bases). Per the germline V gene, CDR1 is LGHNA and CDR2 is YSLEER. The CDR3 extends over 14 amino acids. Trimming cost V 6 bases and J 5 bases, with 16 bases left between them. CDR3: CASSPQGLGTEAFF. CDR3 coding DNA: TGCGCCAGCAGTCCACAGGGTTTGGGAACTGAAGCTTTCTTT.

The chain has TRBV28 and TRBJ2-7; D assignment may be TRBD1 or TRBD2 (5 bases each). Trimming removed 3 bases from V and 0 bases from J, with 12 bases in between. Germline values: CDR1 MDHEN, CDR2 SYDVKM. The CDR3 has 15 amino acids. The CDR3 protein is CASSLLAGSSYEQYF. The DNA of the CDR3 is TGTGCCAGCAGTTTGCTGGCAGGGAGCTCCTACGAGCAGTACTTC.

J is TRBJ2-7 and V is TRBV7-2, with no clear D. Trimming stripped 5 bases from V and 7 bases from J, with 21 bases between. This CDR3 has 15 amino acids. Germline V gene lookup returns CDR1 SGHTA and CDR2 FQGNSA. CDR3 amino acids: CASSPMLGGTGEQYF. The CDR3 bases are TGTGCCAGCAGCCCTATGCTTGGCGGAACCGGGGAGCAGTACTTC. Based on the CDR3 plus reference TRBV7-2 and TRBJ2-7, the full variable domain is GAGVSQSPSNKVTEKGKDVELRCDPISGHTALYWYRQSLGQGLEFLIYFQGNSAPDKSGLPSDRFSAERTGGSVSTLTIQRTQQEDSAVYLCASSPMLGGTGEQYFGPGTRLTVT.

The V and J genes are TRBV4-1 and TRBJ1-5; D gene uncertain. There are 17 residues in the CDR3. CDR1 MGHRA and CDR2 YSYEKL come from the germline V gene. Trimming pared 5 bases from V and 1 base from J, leaving 18 bases between. CDR3 DNA sequence: TGCGCCAGCAGCTCGGGAAAGGCAGGCGTAAGCAATCAGCCCCAGCATTTT. It translates to CASSSGKAGVSNQPQHF.

This clonotype showed up just a few times. The gene calls are TRBV5-5 and TRBJ1-2; D is unresolved. The V end lost 0 bases, the J end lost 8 bases, and 11 bases lay between the germline ends. This CDR3 is built from 13 residues. CDR1 is SGHKS, CDR2 YYEKEE, per germline (reference sequence). CDR3 residues: CASSLAGTDGYTF. DNA for the CDR3: TGTGCCAGCAGCTTGGCCGGTACAGACGGCTACACCTTC.

This clonotype was counted ten times or more. The V call is TRBV4-3, the J call TRBJ2-3, with 9 bases aligning to TRBD2. The germline gives CDR1 LGHNA, CDR2 YSLEER. This CDR3 comprises 18 residues. V dropped 0 bases and J dropped 2; count of bases not matched to a gene: 9. CDR3 in amino acids: CASSQDLPASGNTDTQYF. The CDR3 DNA is TGCGCCAGCAGCCAAGATCTTCCGGCTAGCGGGAACACAGATACGCAGTATTTT.

The V and J genes are TRBV6-2 or TRBV6-3 and TRBJ2-1; 9 bases are shared with TRBD2. Germline lookup yields CDR1 MNHEY and CDR2 SVGEGT. This CDR3 contains 15 residues. After removal of 2 bases from V and 7 bases from J, the junction contained 6 bases not matched to a gene. CDR3 in amino acids: CASSYVAGGLNEQFF. CDR3 nucleotide sequence: TGTGCCAGCAGTTACGTGGCGGGAGGGCTTAATGAGCAGTTCTTC.

The rearrangement links TRBV3-1 to TRBJ2-1; 8 bases fit TRBD2. Trimming removed 6 bases from V and 10 bases from J; junction bases left unmatched: 8. The CDR3 sequence is 13 residues long. Germline values: CDR1 LGHDT, CDR2 YNNKEL (reference sequence). CDR3 in DNA: TGTGCCAGCAGTCCGACTAGCGTCCAAGAGCAGTTCTTC. Amino acid sequence: CASSPTSVQEQFF.

The chain is built from TRBV12-3 or TRBV12-4 and TRBJ2-3; 13 bases match TRBD2. The CDR3 loop spans 20 amino acids. The J segment lost 0 bases and the V segment lost 4 bases, leaving 13 bases of the junction unmatched. The CDR3 protein is CASSSAGLAGADFSTDTQYF. DNA for the CDR3: TGTGCCAGCAGTTCCGCCGGACTAGCGGGAGCCGATTTTAGCACAGATACGCAGTATTTT.

This clonotype was observed at least ten times. The chain joins TRBV12-3 or TRBV12-4 to TRBJ2-1; 7 bases map to TRBD1. Trimming removed 3 bases from V and 6 bases from J; junction bases left unmatched: 2. CDR3 length: 13 residues. This chain's CDR3 is CASSLGTVNEQFF. CDR3 sequence (DNA): TGTGCCAGCAGTTTGGGGACAGTCAATGAGCAGTTCTTC.